This TCR beta chain was observed in a study of cytomegalovirus exposure and HLA in healthy donors. Across the study: The study placed approximately 78% of its approximately 400 genotyped donors in the Caucasian-associated ancestry cluster.

The CDR3 contains 16 residues. Trimming stripped 2 bases from V and 2 bases from J, with 15 bases between. Looked up from germline, CDR1 is MGHDK and CDR2 is SYGVNS. Worth noting for this clone: Its target is not known.

Participants comprised healthy donors of bone marrow. Donors likely had unrecorded immune exposures despite being nominally healthy when sampled. PCR employed 60 Vbeta and 13 Jbeta primers. Measured with immunoSEQ multiplex PCR; TCRdb has only the in-frame clones, and not every one. Counted here are around 130,000 clones, just under 85% occurring once; the ten biggest clones make up around 3%. Overall study results and limits: Segments of the TCR beta V type were, in most cases, productive about 87% or about 30% of the time in an earlier analysis.

The sample was PBMCs. The TCR was taken from a boy aged 2 to 10 in good health and CMV-seronegative. V gene TRBV25-1 combines with J gene TRBJ2-5; perhaps TRBD1 as D (6 bases). The CDR3 DNA reads TGTGCCAGCAGTGAAAACGGGGAGAGGGGGCAAGAGACCCAGTACTTC. Protein: CASSENGERGQETQYF. Combining the CDR3 with reference TRBV25-1 and TRBJ2-5 gives the whole variable domain EADIYQTPRYLVIGTGKKITLECSQTMGHDKMYWYQQDPGMELHLIHYSYGVNSTEKGDLSSESTVSRIRTEHFPLTLESARPSHTSQYLCASSENGERGQETQYFGPGTRLLVL.